This passage covers 29 T cell receptor beta chains from one sample sequenced in a study of glioma-infiltrating T cells after dendritic cell vaccination. Specified time point: after dendritic cell vaccination, including at tumor progression/relapse. Clones were sequenced by immunoSEQ multiplex PCR, and TCRdb holds only the in-frame ones, with some missing. The table has 100,000 or so clones, 90% seen once. The material was blood, obtained after dendritic cell vaccination. These TCRs come from a human donor with glioblastoma.

CDR3 sequence (DNA): TGTGCCAGCAGTCCAGGGGCTGAAAAACTGTTTTTT. Amino acid sequence: CASSPGAEKLFF. The rearrangement joins TRBV6-6 to TRBJ1-4, with D possibly TRBD1 on 6 matching bases. Germline CDR1 and CDR2: MNHNY and SVGAGI (reference sequence). The CDR3 length is 12 residues. Trimming shortened V by 5 bases and J by 7 bases, and 8 bases separated the two germline ends.

V gene TRBV2 combines with J gene TRBJ2-2; 8 bases agree with TRBD1. This CDR3 is built from 14 residues. V lost 6 bases and J lost 4; bases outside the gene matches: 4. CDR1 and CDR2 (germline): SNHLY, FYNNEI. CDR3 coding DNA: TGTGCCAGCAGCCAGGGGGCCAGCACCGGGGAGCTGTTTTTT. As protein: CASSQGASTGELFF.

The V gene is TRBV30, the J gene TRBJ1-3, with TRBD1 identical over 8 bases. V lost 7 bases to trimming and J lost 4 bases; unmatched junction nucleotides: 9. The V gene's germline CDR1 is GTSNPN and CDR2 SVGIG (reference sequence). This CDR3 spans 14 amino acids. The CDR3, as DNA: TGTGCCTTCGCTCAGGGGGCTACAGGAAACACCATATATTTT. This gives the protein CAFAQGATGNTIYF.

This rearrangement joins TRBV30 to TRBJ2-1; D is possibly TRBD2 (6 bases). CDR3 length equals 14 residues. Germline CDR1 GTSNPN, CDR2 SVGIG (reference sequence). V lost 3 bases and J 2 bases, leaving 11 bases between the germline ends. CDR3 sequence reads: CAWRGLVAYNEQFF. The CDR3 nucleotides are TGTGCCTGGAGGGGACTCGTTGCCTACAATGAGCAGTTCTTC.

The CDR3 bases are TGTGCCAGCAGTGTTGGGGCCTCTGGAAACACCATATATTTT. This sequence encodes CASSVGASGNTIYF. This chain links TRBV2 with TRBJ1-3; perhaps TRBD1 as D (5 bases). V lost 4 bases, J lost 0 bases, and 7 bases lay in between. Germline values: CDR1 SNHLY, CDR2 FYNNEI. The CDR3 is 14 amino acids.

The chain uses TRBV5-4 and TRBJ1-2, with unresolved D. CDR3 length: 13 residues. Trimming left V 1 base short and J 5 bases short, with 9 bases between. CDR1 is SGHNT and CDR2 is YYREEE in the germline V gene (reference sequence). The CDR3 sequence is CASSLWQAYGYTF. For the CDR3, the DNA is TGTGCCAGCAGCTTGTGGCAGGCATATGGCTACACCTTC.

The chain joins TRBV6-5 to TRBJ1-1; 7 nucleotides match TRBD1. The CDR3 loop spans 14 amino acids. The germline gives CDR1 MNHEY, CDR2 SVGAGI. V lost 6 bases and J lost 0; bases outside the gene matches: 4. DNA of the CDR3: TGTGCCAGCAGGCCGACAGGGTTGAACACTGAAGCTTTCTTT. Translated: CASRPTGLNTEAFF.

V is TRBV11-3 and J is TRBJ2-7; D remains ambiguous. Germline V lookup: CDR1 SGHNT, CDR2 YENEEA. The CDR3 length is 15 residues. Trimming removed 0 bases from V and 6 bases from J, with 15 bases in between. The CDR3 reads CASSLDSGFLGEQYF. The CDR3 coding sequence is TGTGCCAGCAGCTTAGATTCCGGGTTTTTGGGCGAGCAGTACTTC. Based on the CDR3 plus reference TRBV11-3 and TRBJ2-7, the full variable domain is EAGVVQSPRYKIIEKKQPVAFWCNPISGHNTLYWYLQNLGQGPELLIRYENEEAVDDSQLPKDRFSAERLKGVDSTLKIQPAELGDSAVYLCASSLDSGFLGEQYFGPGTRLTVT.

The genes are TRBV19 and TRBJ1-5, with 7 bases identical to TRBD1. Germline V gives CDR1 LNHDA, CDR2 SQIVND (reference sequence). Unmatched junction bases numbered 11, after V lost 7 bases and J lost 2 bases. CDR3 size: 16 residues. The CDR3 protein is CASTYNDRAGNQPQHF. DNA of the CDR3: TGTGCCAGTACCTATAATGACAGGGCAGGCAATCAGCCCCAGCATTTT.

The CDR3 region is CAWTPGSSGNTIYF. DNA for the CDR3: TGTGCCTGGACCCCCGGGAGCTCTGGAAACACCATATATTTT. V and J are TRBV30 and TRBJ1-3; D unclear. Germline V gene lookup returns CDR1 GTSNPN and CDR2 SVGIG (reference sequence). This CDR3 is 14 amino acids long. Trimming removed 4 bases from V and 0 bases from J, with 10 bases in between. Drawing the rest from reference TRBV30 and TRBJ1-3, the complete variable domain is SQTIHQWPATLVQPVGSPLSLECTVEGTSNPNLYWYRQAAGRGLQLLFYSVGIGQISSEVPQNLSASRPQDRQFILSSKKLLLSDSGFYLCAWTPGSSGNTIYFGEGSWLTVV.

This chain links TRBV11-2 with TRBJ1-1; no definite D call. Germline CDR1 reads SGHAT; CDR2 reads FQNNGV. Trimming pared 2 bases from V and 0 bases from J, leaving 7 bases between. CDR3 length: 14 residues. The CDR3: CASSLKRLNTEAFF. CDR3 nucleotides: TGTGCCAGCAGCTTAAAGAGATTGAACACTGAAGCTTTCTTT.

The chain has TRBV6-1 and TRBJ2-5; TRBD2 agrees at 7 bases. CDR3 length: 15 amino acids. Germline V CDR1 and CDR2: MNHNS, SASEGT. Trimming cost V 6 bases and J 1 base; bases outside gene matches: 8. The CDR3 DNA reads TGTGCCAGCAGCCCGGCCGGGGGGTTCCAAGAGACCCAGTACTTC. This translates into CASSPAGGFQETQYF.

This clone was counted a single time. This chain connects TRBV19 to TRBJ1-1, with D possibly TRBD1 on 6 matching bases. Trimming cost V 5 bases and J 0 bases, with 16 bases left between them. This CDR3 comprises 16 residues. CDR1 LNHDA and CDR2 SQIVND come from the germline V gene (reference sequence). CDR3 nucleotide sequence: TGTGCCAGTAGTGCTAGTCTGGACAGTATGAACACTGAAGCTTTCTTT. This encodes CASSASLDSMNTEAFF.

The chain carries TRBV18 and TRBJ1-3; tentative D call: TRBD1 (6 bases). The germline V gene has CDR1 KGHSH and CDR2 LQKENI. The CDR3 has 16 amino acids. Trimming removed 3 bases from V and 0 bases from J, with 12 bases in between. CDR3 sequence (DNA): TGTGCCAGCTCACCGGCAGGGGACGCCTCTGGAAACACCATATATTTT. It specifies CASSPAGDASGNTIYF.

J is TRBJ2-5 and V is TRBV7-9; D remains ambiguous. Trimming removed 5 bases at V and 1 base at J, with 2 bases between. In germline, CDR1 is SEHNR, CDR2 FQNEAQ (reference sequence). CDR3 length equals 11 residues. The CDR3 reads CASSRQETQYF. The CDR3 nucleotides read TGTGCCAGCAGCCGCCAAGAGACCCAGTACTTC.

The chain links TRBV7-3 to TRBJ2-5, with 12 bases matching TRBD2. V shed 5 bases and J 5 bases; nucleotides not matched to a gene: 6. This CDR3 contains 15 residues. Germline CDR1 and CDR2: SGHTA and FQGTGA. The CDR3 region is CASSATSGRHETQYF. CDR3 in DNA: TGTGCCAGCAGCGCGACTAGCGGGAGACACGAGACCCAGTACTTC.

The J gene is TRBJ2-5, the V gene TRBV7-9; 7 nucleotides agree with TRBD1. Germline V CDR1 and CDR2: SEHNR, FQNEAQ (reference sequence). V trimming: 2 bases; J trimming: 2 bases; junction bases outside the gene matches: 2. CDR3 length equals 14 residues. The CDR3 is CASSLTGAQETQYF. CDR3 coding DNA: TGTGCCAGCAGCTTAACAGGGGCACAAGAGACCCAGTACTTC.

A note on this clone: Within the sample, other DNA sequences also encode this same CDR3. The V call is TRBV5-1, the J call TRBJ2-7; 12 bases align to TRBD1. The CDR3 is 16 amino acids. Trimming at V came to 4 bases and at J to 3 bases, leaving 8 bases not matched to a gene. The germline V gene encodes CDR1 SGHRS and CDR2 YFSETQ. The CDR3 spells CASSLGQGAISYEQYF. In DNA, the CDR3 is TGCGCCAGCAGCCTGGGACAGGGGGCGATTAGCTACGAGCAGTACTTC.

The V and J genes are TRBV10-1 and TRBJ2-5; 10 nucleotides align to TRBD2. The germline CDR1 and CDR2 sequences are WNHNN and SYGVQD (reference sequence). The CDR3 is 15 residues long. The trim removed 5 bases at V and 1 base at J, leaving 4 bases unmatched. DNA of the CDR3: TGCGCCAGCAGTCCAGCGGGGGGGCTCCAAGAGACCCAGTACTTC. The encoded protein is CASSPAGGLQETQYF.

The genes are TRBV5-1 and TRBJ2-1, with 9 bases aligning to TRBD1. The CDR3 is 15 residues long. The germline CDR1 and CDR2 sequences are SGHRS and YFSETQ. V lost 4 bases to trimming and J lost 2 bases; unmatched junction nucleotides: 4. CDR3 loop: CASSTGTGPYNEQFF. The CDR3 DNA reads as TGCGCCAGCAGCACGGGGACAGGGCCCTACAATGAGCAGTTCTTC.

This clone was observed a few times. The V call is TRBV5-4, the J call TRBJ2-1, with 14 bases matching TRBD2. J gave up 8 bases and V 4 bases, and 5 bases lay outside the gene matches. Germline V gene lookup returns CDR1 SGHNT and CDR2 YYREEE (reference sequence). The CDR3 has 15 residues. Here the CDR3 reads CASSGGTSGSDEQFF. CDR3 bases: TGTGCCAGCAGCGGGGGGACTAGCGGGAGTGATGAGCAGTTCTTC.

The rearrangement joins TRBV6-5 to TRBJ1-1; D is perhaps TRBD1 (6 bases). Germline CDR1 is MNHEY and CDR2 is SVGAGI. CDR3 length equals 14 residues. V lost 5 bases to trimming and J lost 1 base, with 11 bases between them. The CDR3 DNA reads as TGTGCCAGCAGTCGTTCACAGGGGAACACTGAAGCTTTCTTT. Translation: CASSRSQGNTEAFF.

This clone was seen a few times. The chain employs TRBV28 and TRBJ2-3; tentatively, D is TRBD2 (5 bases). This CDR3 has 19 amino acids. V shed 5 bases and J shed 5 bases, with 29 bases lying between them. Germline loops: CDR1 MDHEN, CDR2 SYDVKM. The CDR3 DNA sequence: TGTGCCAGCAGTCTCCAAAACCTAGCCTGGCGGCCCTGGGAAGATACGCAGTATTTT. Translation: CASSLQNLAWRPWEDTQYF.

This chain uses TRBV7-9 with TRBJ1-2; D ambiguous. The V and J ends lost 8 bases and 0 bases respectively, with 13 bases between them. The germline CDR1 and CDR2 sequences are SEHNR and FQNEAQ (reference sequence). The CDR3 has 14 residues. CDR3 nucleotides: TGTGCCAGCGCCCGACGGGGAACTAACTATGGCTACACCTTC. Protein: CASARRGTNYGYTF.

V gene TRBV6-5 combines with J gene TRBJ2-3; the match to TRBD2 covers 8 bases. CDR1 and CDR2 from the germline V gene are MNHEY and SVGAGI. This CDR3 is built from 15 residues. V lost 3 bases to trimming and J lost 3 bases; unmatched junction nucleotides: 5. CDR3 loop: CASSYGGGGTDTQYF. CDR3 nucleotides: TGTGCCAGCAGTTATGGGGGCGGGGGGACAGATACGCAGTATTTT.

The chain employs TRBV4-1 and TRBJ1-2; tentative D call: TRBD1 (6 bases). The CDR3 covers 15 residues. The V end was cut by 4 bases, the J end by 4 bases, with 16 bases between. Germline V lookup: CDR1 MGHRA, CDR2 YSYEKL. The CDR3 loop reads CASSRPLQGIYGYTF. The CDR3 DNA is TGCGCCAGCAGCCGACCTCTACAGGGTATCTATGGCTACACCTTC.

This clone was counted once. The rearrangement uses TRBV29-1 and TRBJ2-5; a possible D gene is TRBD2 (5 bases). Matching the DNA end better, TRBJ2-7 makes the J call doubtful. Germline-derived CDR1 and CDR2 are SQVTM and ANQGSEA. The CDR3 has 13 amino acids. The CDR3 region has the DNA TGCAGCGTTGAGTCCGGGCTCGGGAACGAGCAGTACTTC. Translated, it gives CSVESGLGNEQYF.

The DNA for the CDR3 is TGTGCCTGGGGGGTTACAGGGGATTCACCCCTCCACTTT. Translation gives CAWGVTGDSPLHF. This chain joins TRBV30 and TRBJ1-6; 7 nucleotides align to TRBD1. The CDR3 has 13 amino acids. Germline V gene lookup returns CDR1 GTSNPN and CDR2 SVGIG (reference sequence). J was trimmed by 8 bases and V by 5 bases; bases with no gene match: 6.

This chain uses TRBV13 with TRBJ2-3; 8 nucleotides align to TRBD1. This CDR3 spans 16 amino acids. Germline loops: CDR1 PRHDT, CDR2 FYEKMQ (reference sequence). V dropped 5 bases and J dropped 1; count of bases not matched to a gene: 8. In nucleotides, the CDR3 is TGTGCCAGCAGCCGTAAGGGCAGGGGGCGCACAGATACGCAGTATTTT. Amino acid sequence: CASSRKGRGRTDTQYF.